Here is one T cell receptor (beta chain) with its context. Germline CDR1 reads SGHRS; CDR2 reads YFSETQ. This CDR3 comprises 15 residues. Trimming left V 3 bases short and J 1 base short, with 10 bases between. The sample belongs to a study of CD8 T cells in ankylosing spondylitis. Quantitative 5'-RACE with molecular barcodes produced the TCR beta libraries. TCRdb used MiXCR to reprocess the 5' RACE reads, holding one entry per CDR3 protein. The sample shows around 88,000 distinct CDR3 sequences, roughly 9.6% of them seen only once. This receptor was taken from a male donor with ankylosing spondylitis or in good health (not recorded which). Input material: blood, either unsorted or a sorted T cell fraction (not recorded which). The chain uses TRBV5-1 and TRBJ2-2; the D gene is possibly TRBD1 (5 bases). This chain's CDR3 is CASSSGPGNTGELFF. The DNA for the CDR3 is TGCGCCAGCAGCTCAGGGCCGGGGAACACCGGGGAGCTGTTTTTT.